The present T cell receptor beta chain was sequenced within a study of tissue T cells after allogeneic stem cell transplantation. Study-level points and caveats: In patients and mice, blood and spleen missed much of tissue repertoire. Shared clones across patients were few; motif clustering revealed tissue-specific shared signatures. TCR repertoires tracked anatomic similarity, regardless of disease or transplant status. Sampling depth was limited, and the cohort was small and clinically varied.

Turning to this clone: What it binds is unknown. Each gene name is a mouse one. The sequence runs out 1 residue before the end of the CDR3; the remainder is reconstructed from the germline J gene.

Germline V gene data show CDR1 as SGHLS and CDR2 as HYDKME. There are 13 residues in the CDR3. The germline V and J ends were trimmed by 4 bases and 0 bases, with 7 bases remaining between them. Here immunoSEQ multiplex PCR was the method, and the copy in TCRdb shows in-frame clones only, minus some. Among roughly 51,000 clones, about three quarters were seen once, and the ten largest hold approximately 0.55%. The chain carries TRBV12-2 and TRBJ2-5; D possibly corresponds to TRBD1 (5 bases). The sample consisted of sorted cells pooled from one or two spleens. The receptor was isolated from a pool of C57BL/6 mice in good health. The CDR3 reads CASSSGNQDTQYF. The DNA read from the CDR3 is TGTGCCAGCTCGTCAGGGAACCAAGACACCCAGTAC.